Listed below are T cell receptor beta chains from one sample, sequenced in a study of T cells in Graves' hyperthyroidism and ophthalmopathy. TCRdb independently ran MiXCR on the multiplex PCR reads; one entry per CDR3 protein. Altogether approximately 370,000 distinct CDR3 sequences are present, about 15% being singletons, with the ten largest covering about 31%. The sequenced material came from blood. These receptors came from a woman in her 30s with Graves' hyperthyroidism. Both conserved end residues are part of each CDR3. A D gene is named only where the DNA matches it firmly. Clone size is not always given. Where it is, it says once, few, many or a class for expanded clones.

size	V	J	D	CDR3	DNA
.	TRBV29-1	TRBJ2-7	TRBD1	CSGGQGVYEQYF	TGCAGCGGGGGACAGGGGGTCTACGAGCAGTACTTC
many	TRBV18	TRBJ2-2	TRBD2	CASSPSGSGSRTGELFF	TGTGCCAGCTCACCCAGCGGTAGCGGGAGTCGCACCGGGGAGCTGTTTTTT
.	TRBV11-2	TRBJ2-1	.	CASSPPQGRISYNEQFF	TGTGCCAGCAGCCCCCCCCAAGGGCGGATCTCCTACAATGAGCAGTTCTTC
many	TRBV7-2	TRBJ1-5	.	CASSLNINSNQPQHF	TGTGCCAGCAGCTTAAACATAAATAGCAATCAGCCCCAGCATTTT
.	TRBV12-3/TRBV12-4	TRBJ2-2	TRBD1	CAIRQGAVGEELFF	TGTGCCATTCGACAGGGGGCTGTCGGCGAGGAGCTGTTTTTT
.	TRBV19	TRBJ1-5	.	CASRERSNQPQHF	TGTGCCAGTCGAGAGCGTAGCAATCAGCCCCAGCATTTT
many	TRBV28	TRBJ1-2	.	CASSFRRTNYGYTF	TGTGCCAGCAGTTTTCGACGGACCAACTATGGCTACACCTTC
many	TRBV2	TRBJ2-5	.	CASSDPTSLETQYF	TGTGCCAGCAGTGACCCGACGAGCTTGGAGACCCAGTACTTC
many	TRBV29-1	TRBJ1-1	.	CSVASRDTTNTEAFF	TGCAGCGTTGCGTCCCGGGACACGACGAACACTGAAGCTTTCTTT
.	TRBV5-5	TRBJ1-4	TRBD1	CASSSEWTGIDEKLFF	TGTGCCAGCAGCTCCGAATGGACAGGGATTGATGAAAAACTGTTTTTT
.	TRBV11-2	TRBJ1-4	.	CASSKLRGANEKLFF	TGTGCCAGCAGCAAACTACGAGGGGCTAATGAAAAACTGTTTTTT
.	TRBV6-1	TRBJ2-1	TRBD1	CASSGLTGVWVDEQFF	TGTGCCAGCAGTGGGTTAACAGGGGTGTGGGTCGATGAGCAGTTCTTC
few	TRBV6-5	TRBJ2-7	TRBD2	CASSYGASGSLLYEQYF	TGTGCCAGCAGTTACGGGGCTAGCGGGAGCCTTCTCTACGAGCAGTACTTC
many	TRBV6-1	TRBJ1-1	.	CASISRTAANTEAFF	TGTGCCAGCATCTCCCGGACAGCCGCGAACACTGAAGCTTTCTTT
few	TRBV11-1	TRBJ1-1	.	CASSLNFRPNTEAFF	TGTGCCAGCAGCTTAAATTTCCGGCCGAACACTGAAGCTTTCTTT
many	TRBV30	TRBJ2-3	TRBD2	CAWRSIQTSGSTDTQYF	TGTGCCTGGAGGTCGATCCAGACTAGCGGATCCACAGATACGCAGTATTTT
many	TRBV6-1	TRBJ1-2	.	CASVHLRSANYGYTF	TGTGCCAGCGTACATCTCCGCTCGGCTAACTATGGCTACACCTTC
many	TRBV9	TRBJ1-4	.	CASSLGGGNEKLFF	TGTGCCAGCAGCCTAGGGGGAGGAAATGAAAAACTGTTTTTT
many	TRBV7-9	TRBJ2-5	TRBD2	CASSSTLAGVPTQYF	TGTGCCAGCAGCTCGACCCTAGCGGGAGTTCCGACCCAGTACTTC
.	TRBV25-1	TRBJ1-2	TRBD1	CASSGTGVLSGYTF	TGTGCCAGCAGTGGGACAGGGGTACTATCAGGCTACACCTTC
many	TRBV3-1	TRBJ2-7	.	CASTNKAAQQYF	TGTGCCAGCACCAACAAGGCGGCTCAGCAGTACTTC
once	TRBV30	TRBJ2-3	.	CAWSVSRTSASTDTQYF	TGTGCCTGGAGTGTCTCCCGGACATCCGCGAGCACAGATACGCAGTATTTT
few	TRBV28	TRBJ1-1	.	CASSPPGAKNTEAFF	TGTGCCAGCAGTCCTCCGGGGGCAAAGAACACTGAAGCTTTCTTT
.	TRBV20-1	TRBJ2-2	TRBD2	CSASRTSQDTGELFF	TGCAGTGCTTCACGGACTAGCCAAGACACCGGGGAGCTGTTTTTT
many	TRBV7-9	TRBJ2-7	.	CASSDNNYEQYF	TGTGCCAGCAGCGACAACAACTACGAGCAGTACTTC
many	TRBV20-1	TRBJ1-5	.	CSAGPRPQHF	TGCAGTGCCGGGCCAAGGCCCCAGCATTTT
.	TRBV10-3	TRBJ2-2	.	CAISQGTGELFF	TGTGCCATCAGTCAGGGGACCGGGGAGCTGTTTTTT
many	TRBV12-3/TRBV12-4	TRBJ2-1	.	CASSFVGVPGGDEQFF	TGTGCCAGCAGTTTTGTGGGAGTCCCTGGAGGCGATGAGCAGTTCTTC